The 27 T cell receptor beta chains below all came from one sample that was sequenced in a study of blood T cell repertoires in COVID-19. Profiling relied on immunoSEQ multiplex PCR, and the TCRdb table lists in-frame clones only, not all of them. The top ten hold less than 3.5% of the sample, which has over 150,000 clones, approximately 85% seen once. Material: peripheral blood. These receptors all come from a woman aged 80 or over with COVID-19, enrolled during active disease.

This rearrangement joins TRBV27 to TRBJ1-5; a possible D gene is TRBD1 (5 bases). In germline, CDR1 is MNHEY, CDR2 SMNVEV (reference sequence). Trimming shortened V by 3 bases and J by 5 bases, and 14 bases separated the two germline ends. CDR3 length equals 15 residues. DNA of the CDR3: TGTGCCAGCAGTTTCCGGCCAGGGATTTATCAGCCCCAGCATTTT. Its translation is CASSFRPGIYQPQHF.

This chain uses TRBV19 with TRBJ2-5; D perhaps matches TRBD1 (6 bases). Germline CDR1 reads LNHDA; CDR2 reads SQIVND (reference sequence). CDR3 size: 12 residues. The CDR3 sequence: CASSRGDLTQYF. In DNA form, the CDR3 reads TGTGCAAGCAGCAGGGGTGATCTGACCCAGTACTTC.

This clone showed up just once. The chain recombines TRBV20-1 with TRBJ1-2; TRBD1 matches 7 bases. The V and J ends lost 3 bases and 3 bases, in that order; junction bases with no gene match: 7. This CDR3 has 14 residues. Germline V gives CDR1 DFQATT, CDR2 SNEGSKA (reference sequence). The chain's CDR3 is CSASGDREYYGYTF. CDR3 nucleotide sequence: TGCAGTGCTAGTGGGGACAGAGAGTACTATGGCTACACCTTC.

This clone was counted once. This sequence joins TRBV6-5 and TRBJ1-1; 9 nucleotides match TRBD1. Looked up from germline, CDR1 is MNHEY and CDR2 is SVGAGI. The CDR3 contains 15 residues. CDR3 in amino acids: CVIRDREFSNTEAFF. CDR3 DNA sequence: TGTGTTATCCGGGACAGGGAGTTCTCGAACACTGAAGCTTTCTTT.

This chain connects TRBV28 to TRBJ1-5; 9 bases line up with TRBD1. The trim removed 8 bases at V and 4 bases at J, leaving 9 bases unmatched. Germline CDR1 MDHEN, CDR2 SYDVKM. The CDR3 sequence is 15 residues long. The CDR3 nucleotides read TGTGCCAGCCTACCACGAGGACAGGGGAATCAGCCCCAGCATTTT. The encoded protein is CASLPRGQGNQPQHF.

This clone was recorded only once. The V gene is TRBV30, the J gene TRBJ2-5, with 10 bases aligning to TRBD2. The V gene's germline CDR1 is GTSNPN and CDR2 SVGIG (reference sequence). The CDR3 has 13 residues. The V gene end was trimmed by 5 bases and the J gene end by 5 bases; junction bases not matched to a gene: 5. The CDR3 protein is CAWQRGGYETQYF. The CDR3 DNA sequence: TGTGCCTGGCAGCGGGGGGGCTATGAGACCCAGTACTTC. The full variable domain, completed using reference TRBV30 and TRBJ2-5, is SQTIHQWPATLVQPVGSPLSLECTVEGTSNPNLYWYRQAAGRGLQLLFYSVGIGQISSEVPQNLSASRPQDRQFILSSKKLLLSDSGFYLCAWQRGGYETQYFGPGTRLLVL.

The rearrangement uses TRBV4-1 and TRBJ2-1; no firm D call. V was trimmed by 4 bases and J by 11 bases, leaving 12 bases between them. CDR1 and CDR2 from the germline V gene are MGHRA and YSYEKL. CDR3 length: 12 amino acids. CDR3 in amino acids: CASSRFSGKQFF. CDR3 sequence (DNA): TGCGCCAGCAGCCGATTTTCCGGTAAGCAGTTCTTC.

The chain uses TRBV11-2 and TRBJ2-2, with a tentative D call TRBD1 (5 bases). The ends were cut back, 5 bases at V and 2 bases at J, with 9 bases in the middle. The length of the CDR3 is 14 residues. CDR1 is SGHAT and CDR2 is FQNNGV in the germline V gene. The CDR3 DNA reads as TGTGCCAGCAGCGCCGGACAAAACACCGGGGAGCTGTTTTTT. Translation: CASSAGQNTGELFF.

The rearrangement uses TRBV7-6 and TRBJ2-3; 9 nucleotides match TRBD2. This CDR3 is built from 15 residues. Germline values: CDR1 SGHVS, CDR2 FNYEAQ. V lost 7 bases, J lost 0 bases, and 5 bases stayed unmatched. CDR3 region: CASNPSGTSTDTQYF. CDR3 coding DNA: TGTGCCAGCAATCCTAGCGGGACTAGCACAGATACGCAGTATTTT.

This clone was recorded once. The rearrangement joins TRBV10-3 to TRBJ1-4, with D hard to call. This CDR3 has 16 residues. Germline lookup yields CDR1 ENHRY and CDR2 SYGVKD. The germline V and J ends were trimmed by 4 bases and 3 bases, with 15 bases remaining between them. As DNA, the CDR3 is TGTGCCATCAGTGCAGAGGGAAAGGGATCTAATGAAAAACTGTTTTTT. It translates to CAISAEGKGSNEKLFF.

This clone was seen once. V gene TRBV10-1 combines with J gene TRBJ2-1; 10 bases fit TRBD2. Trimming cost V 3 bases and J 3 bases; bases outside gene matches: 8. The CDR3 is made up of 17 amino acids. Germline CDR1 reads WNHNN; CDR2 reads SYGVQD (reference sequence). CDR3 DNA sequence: TGCGCCAGCAGTGACCTCTTTAGCGGGGGGAACTACAATGAGCAGTTCTTC. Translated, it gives CASSDLFSGGNYNEQFF.

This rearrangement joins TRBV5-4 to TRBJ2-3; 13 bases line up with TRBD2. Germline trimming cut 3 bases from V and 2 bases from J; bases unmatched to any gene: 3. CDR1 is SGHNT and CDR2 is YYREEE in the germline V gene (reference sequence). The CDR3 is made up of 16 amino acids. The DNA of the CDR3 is TGTGCCAGCAGCTGGGGACTAGCGGGACTCACAGATACGCAGTATTTT. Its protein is CASSWGLAGLTDTQYF.

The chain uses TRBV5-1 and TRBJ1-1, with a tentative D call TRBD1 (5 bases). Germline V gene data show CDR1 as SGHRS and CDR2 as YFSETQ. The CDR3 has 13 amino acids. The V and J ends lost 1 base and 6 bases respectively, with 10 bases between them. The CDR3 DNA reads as TGCGCCAGCAGCTTGACGGGGGACCCTGAAGCTTTCTTT. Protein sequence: CASSLTGDPEAFF.

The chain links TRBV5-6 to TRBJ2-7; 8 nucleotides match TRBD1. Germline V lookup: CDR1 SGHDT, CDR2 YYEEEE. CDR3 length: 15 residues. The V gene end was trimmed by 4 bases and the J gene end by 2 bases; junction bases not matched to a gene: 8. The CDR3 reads CASSEDRAFAYEQYF. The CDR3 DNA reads TGTGCCAGCAGCGAGGACAGGGCTTTCGCCTACGAGCAGTACTTC.

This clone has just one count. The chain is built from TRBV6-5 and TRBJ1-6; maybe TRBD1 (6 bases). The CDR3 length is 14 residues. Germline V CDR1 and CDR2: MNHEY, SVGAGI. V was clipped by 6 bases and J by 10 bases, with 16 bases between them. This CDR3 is CASSLDRNRSPLHF. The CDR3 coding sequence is TGTGCCAGCAGCCTGGACAGAAATCGGTCACCCCTCCACTTT.

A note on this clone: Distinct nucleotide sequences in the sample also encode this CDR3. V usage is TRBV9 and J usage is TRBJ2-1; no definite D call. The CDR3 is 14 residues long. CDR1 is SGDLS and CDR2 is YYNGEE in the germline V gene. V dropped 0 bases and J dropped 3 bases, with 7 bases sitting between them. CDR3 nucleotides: TGTGCCAGCAGCGTAGCAGGCAGCTACAATGAGCAGTTCTTC. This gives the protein CASSVAGSYNEQFF. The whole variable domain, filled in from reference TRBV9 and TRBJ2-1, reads DSGVTQTPKHLITATGQRVTLRCSPRSGDLSVYWYQQSLDQGLQFLIQYYNGEERAKGNILERFSAQQFPDLHSELNLSSLELGDSALYFCASSVAGSYNEQFFGPGTRLTVL.

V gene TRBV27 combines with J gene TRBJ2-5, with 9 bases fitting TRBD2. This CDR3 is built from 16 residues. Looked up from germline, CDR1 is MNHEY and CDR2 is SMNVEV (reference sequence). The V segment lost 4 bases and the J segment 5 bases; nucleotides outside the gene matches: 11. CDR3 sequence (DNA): TGTGCCAGCAGTTCGGGCACTAGCGGGTTATCGGAGACCCAGTACTTC. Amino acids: CASSSGTSGLSETQYF.

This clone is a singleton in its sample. The CDR3 nucleotides read TGTGCCAGCAGCAGTCAAGGGAGGGGAGTTGTTTATGGCTACACCTTC. Residues: CASSSQGRGVVYGYTF. The rearrangement joins TRBV9 to TRBJ1-2, with D possibly being TRBD1 (5 bases). The V and J ends lost 4 bases and 5 bases respectively, with 21 bases between them. This CDR3 contains 16 residues. Germline CDR1 and CDR2: SGDLS and YYNGEE. Together with reference TRBV9 and TRBJ1-2, the CDR3 gives the full variable domain: DSGVTQTPKHLITATGQRVTLRCSPRSGDLSVYWYQQSLDQGLQFLIQYYNGEERAKGNILERFSAQQFPDLHSELNLSSLELGDSALYFCASSSQGRGVVYGYTFGSGTRLTVV.

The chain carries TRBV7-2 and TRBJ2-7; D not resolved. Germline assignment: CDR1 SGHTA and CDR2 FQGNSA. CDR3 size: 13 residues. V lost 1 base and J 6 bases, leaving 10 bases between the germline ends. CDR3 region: CASSLEGGGEQYF. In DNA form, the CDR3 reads TGTGCCAGCAGCTTAGAAGGTGGCGGCGAGCAGTACTTC.

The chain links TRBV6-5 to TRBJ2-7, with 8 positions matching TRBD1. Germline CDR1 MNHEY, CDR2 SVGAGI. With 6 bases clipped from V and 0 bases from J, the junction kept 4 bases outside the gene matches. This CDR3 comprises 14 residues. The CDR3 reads CASSRTGNSYEQYF. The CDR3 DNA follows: TGTGCCAGCAGCCGGACAGGGAACTCCTACGAGCAGTACTTC.

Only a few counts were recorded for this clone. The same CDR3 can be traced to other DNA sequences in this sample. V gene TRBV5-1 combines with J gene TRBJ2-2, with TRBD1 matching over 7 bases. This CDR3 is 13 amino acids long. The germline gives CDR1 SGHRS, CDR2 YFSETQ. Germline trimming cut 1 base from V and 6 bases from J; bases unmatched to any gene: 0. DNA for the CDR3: TGCGCCAGCAGCTTGCAGGGGGCCGGGGAGCTGTTTTTT. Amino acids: CASSLQGAGELFF.

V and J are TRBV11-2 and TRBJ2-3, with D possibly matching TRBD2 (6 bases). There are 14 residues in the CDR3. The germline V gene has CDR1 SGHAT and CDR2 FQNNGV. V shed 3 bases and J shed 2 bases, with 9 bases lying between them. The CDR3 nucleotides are TGTGCCAGCAGCTTCGGGGGTAACACAGATACGCAGTATTTT. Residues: CASSFGGNTDTQYF.

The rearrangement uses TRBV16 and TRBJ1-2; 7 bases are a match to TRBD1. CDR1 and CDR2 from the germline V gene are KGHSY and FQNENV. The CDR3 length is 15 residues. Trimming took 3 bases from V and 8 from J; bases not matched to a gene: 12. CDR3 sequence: CASSHQRTGAQGYTF. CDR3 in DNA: TGTGCCAGCAGCCATCAACGGACAGGAGCGCAAGGCTACACCTTC.

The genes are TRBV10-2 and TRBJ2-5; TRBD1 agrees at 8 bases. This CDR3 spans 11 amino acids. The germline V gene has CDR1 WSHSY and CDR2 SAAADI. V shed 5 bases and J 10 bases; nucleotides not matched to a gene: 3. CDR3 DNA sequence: TGCGCCAGCAGTCGCACAGGGGGCCAGTACTTC. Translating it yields CASSRTGGQYF.

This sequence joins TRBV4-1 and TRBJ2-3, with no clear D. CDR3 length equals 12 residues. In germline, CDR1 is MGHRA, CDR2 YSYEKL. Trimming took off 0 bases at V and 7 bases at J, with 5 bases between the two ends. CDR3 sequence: CASSQDINTQYF. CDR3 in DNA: TGCGCCAGCAGCCAAGATATAAATACGCAGTATTTT.

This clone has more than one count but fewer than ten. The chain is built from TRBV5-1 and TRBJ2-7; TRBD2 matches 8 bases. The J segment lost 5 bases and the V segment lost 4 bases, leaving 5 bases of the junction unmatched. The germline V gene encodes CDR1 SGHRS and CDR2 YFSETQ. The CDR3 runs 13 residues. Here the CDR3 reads CASSDSREDEQYF. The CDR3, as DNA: TGCGCCAGCAGCGATTCGCGGGAGGACGAGCAGTACTTC.

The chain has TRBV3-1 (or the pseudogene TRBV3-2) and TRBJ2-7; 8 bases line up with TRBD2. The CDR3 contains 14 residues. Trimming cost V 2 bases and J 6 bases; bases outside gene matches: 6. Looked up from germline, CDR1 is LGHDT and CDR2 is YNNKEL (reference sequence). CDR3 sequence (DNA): TGTGCCAGCAGCCAATCCGGACTAGCTGGCGAGCAGTACTTC. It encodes CASSQSGLAGEQYF.